One sample yielded the 10 T cell receptor beta chains listed below, sequenced in a study of OX40 agonist ivuxolimab in advanced cancers. The data were produced by immunoSEQ multiplex PCR, yet TCRdb's version contains in-frame clones alone and is incomplete. The sample yields 55,000 to 65,000 clones, roughly 84% seen once. The sequenced sample was CD4+ or CD8+ T cells sorted from blood, obtained in a trial of the OX40 agonist ivuxolimab. The receptor set was obtained from an adult with an advanced solid tumor such as melanoma, head and neck, liver or kidney cancer.

The chain has TRBV10-3 and TRBJ1-1, with D perhaps matching TRBD1 (5 bases). In germline, CDR1 is ENHRY, CDR2 SYGVKD. The CDR3 runs 16 residues. Between the trimmed V and J ends, which lost 0 bases and 0 bases, there was a span of 11 bases. This CDR3 is CAISESIGGMNTEAFF. The CDR3, as DNA: TGTGCCATCAGTGAGTCGATCGGGGGGATGAACACTGAAGCTTTCTTT.

V is TRBV4-2 and J is TRBJ2-1; D is ambiguous. Germline V lookup: CDR1 LGHNA, CDR2 YNFKEQ. V was shortened by 1 base and J by 4 bases, with 5 bases between the two germline ends. CDR3 length: 13 amino acids. CDR3 nucleotide sequence: TGTGCCAGCAGCCAAGGTGGGTACAATGAGCAGTTCTTC. Its protein product is CASSQGGYNEQFF.

The chain couples TRBV6-4 to TRBJ2-1; no definite D call. V was shortened by 5 bases and J by 8 bases, with 16 bases between the two germline ends. Germline lookup yields CDR1 MRHNA and CDR2 SNTAGT. The CDR3 totals 14 residues. CDR3 sequence (DNA): TGTGCCAGCAGTTTTGAGGCCTACAGCGATGAGCAGTTCTTC. Its translation is CASSFEAYSDEQFF.

The chain joins TRBV28 to TRBJ1-2, with 7 bases fitting TRBD1. Trimming at V came to 8 bases and at J to 8 bases, leaving 11 bases not matched to a gene. The germline V gene has CDR1 MDHEN and CDR2 SYDVKM. This CDR3 is built from 13 residues. CDR3 in amino acids: CASGGRDREGYTF. In DNA, the CDR3 is TGTGCCAGCGGCGGGCGGGACAGAGAAGGCTACACCTTC.

A word on this clone: The identical CDR3 is also encoded by other nucleotide sequences in the sample. This rearrangement joins TRBV5-4 to TRBJ2-3; D unresolved. This CDR3 has 13 amino acids. V lost 4 bases and J 2 bases, leaving 8 bases between the germline ends. Germline CDR1 is SGHNT and CDR2 is YYREEE (reference sequence). CDR3: CASSRSSTDTQYF. The CDR3 DNA follows: TGTGCCAGCAGCCGGAGTTCCACAGATACGCAGTATTTT.

This clone was seen once. J is TRBJ1-2 and V is TRBV4-2, with D possibly matching TRBD1 (6 bases). The CDR3 has 17 amino acids. V dropped 4 bases and J dropped 5 bases, with 23 bases sitting between them. In germline, CDR1 is LGHNA, CDR2 YNFKEQ. CDR3 nucleotides: TGTGCCAGCAGCCCTAAGGAGGGGGGCCTGGTAGGATATGGCTACACCTTC. This translates into CASSPKEGGLVGYGYTF.

The DNA of the CDR3 is TGTGCCAGCAGCCCCCAAGACTTGCCCGGCCTGGGGAATGAGCAGTTCTTC. This gives the protein CASSPQDLPGLGNEQFF. The chain carries TRBV11-2 and TRBJ2-1; D is uncertain. CDR1 and CDR2 (germline): SGHAT, FQNNGV. Trimming took 5 bases from V and 7 from J, leaving 24 bases between them. The CDR3 spans 17 residues.

The chain uses TRBV9 and TRBJ2-3; D is possibly TRBD2 (6 bases). The ends were cut back, 3 bases at V and 4 bases at J, with 18 bases in the middle. The CDR3 is 16 amino acids. Germline V gene lookup returns CDR1 SGDLS and CDR2 YYNGEE. The chain's CDR3 is CASSGDSPFDPDTQYF. The CDR3 DNA reads TGTGCCAGCAGCGGGGACTCCCCCTTTGATCCAGATACGCAGTATTTT.

The rearrangement links TRBV27 to TRBJ1-5, with a possible D match to TRBD1 (6 bases). The CDR3 runs 15 residues. With 7 bases removed from V and 5 bases from J, the gap between germline ends came to 18 bases. The germline V gene has CDR1 MNHEY and CDR2 SMNVEV (reference sequence). As DNA, the CDR3 is TGTGCCAGCACCCGGACAGCCTCATCGGATCAGCCCCAGCATTTT. Its protein is CASTRTASSDQPQHF.

The V call is TRBV18, the J call TRBJ1-5; no firm D call. CDR1 and CDR2 from the germline V gene are KGHSH and LQKENI. The CDR3 spans 14 residues. Between the trimmed V and J ends, which lost 0 bases and 0 bases, there was a span of 3 bases. This chain's CDR3 is CASSPPGSNQPQHF. CDR3 DNA: TGTGCCAGCTCACCACCAGGTAGCAATCAGCCCCAGCATTTT.